This record looks at one T cell receptor (beta chain) sequence and its context. The target antigen is unknown. Germline lookup yields CDR1 LNHDA and CDR2 SQIVND (reference sequence). CDR3 length: 12 amino acids. The V gene lost 10 bases and the J gene lost 3 bases, with 10 bases spanning the gap. Before the diagnostic colonoscopy, ulcerative colitis patients were free of immunosuppressive medication. The data derive from a study of pediatric ulcerative colitis. Study outcomes and limitations: Repertoires came from total lymphocyte DNA, so rare subsets like regulatory T cells may be missed. Rectal repertoires separated controls, mild-moderate and acute severe colitis.

Up to 500,000 reads were sequenced per sample. Assay used: immunoSEQ multiplex PCR; TCRdb lists only in-frame clones, some missing. Of roughly 64,000 clones in the sample, roughly nine tenths were seen once. The genes are TRBV19 and TRBJ1-5, with D unresolved. Sequencing was performed on blood. This TCR came from a boy between 5 and 17 years old with severe ulcerative colitis. CDR3 coding DNA: TGTGCCACCGAGATGCCCAATCAGCCCCAGCATTTT. This translates into CATEMPNQPQHF.